The 20 T cell receptor beta chains below were found in one sample sequenced in a study of cytomegalovirus exposure and HLA in healthy donors. The PCR used 60 Vbeta and 13 Jbeta primers. Sequencing was performed with immunoSEQ multiplex PCR; in TCRdb, only in-frame clones are kept and a portion is missing. The sample lists 100,000 to 150,000 clones; 75% to 85% were seen once. Input material: PBMCs. These receptors were collected from a male donor in good health and CMV-seropositive.

The V and J genes are TRBV9 and TRBJ2-2; D gene ambiguous. This CDR3 has 12 residues. Deletions cut 3 bases from V and 5 bases from J, with 5 bases between. Germline CDR1 SGDLS, CDR2 YYNGEE. The CDR3 DNA follows: TGTGCCAGCAGCGCAAAAACCGGGGAGCTGTTTTTT. It translates to CASSAKTGELFF. The variable domain in full, with the rest retrieved from reference TRBV9 and TRBJ2-2, is DSGVTQTPKHLITATGQRVTLRCSPRSGDLSVYWYQQSLDQGLQFLIQYYNGEERAKGNILERFSAQQFPDLHSELNLSSLELGDSALYFCASSAKTGELFFGEGSRLTVL.

CDR3 in DNA: TGTGCCTGGACAGGGGATAGCAATCAGCCCCAGCATTTT. It is translated as CAWTGDSNQPQHF. The gene calls are TRBV30 and TRBJ1-5; possible D gene TRBD1, 6 bases. CDR1 and CDR2 from the germline V gene are GTSNPN and SVGIG (reference sequence). The CDR3 has 13 amino acids. V was clipped by 4 bases and J by 0 bases, with 7 bases between them. The whole variable domain, remainder taken from reference TRBV30 and TRBJ1-5, is SQTIHQWPATLVQPVGSPLSLECTVEGTSNPNLYWYRQAAGRGLQLLFYSVGIGQISSEVPQNLSASRPQDRQFILSSKKLLLSDSGFYLCAWTGDSNQPQHFGDGTRLSIL.

The V gene is TRBV7-3, the J gene TRBJ1-2; D is uncertain. Germline V gives CDR1 SGHTA, CDR2 FQGTGA. CDR3 size: 13 residues. V was shortened by 2 bases and J by 7 bases, with 11 bases between the two germline ends. The CDR3: CASSLPQGVGYTF. The CDR3 DNA reads as TGTGCCAGCAGCTTACCGCAAGGAGTTGGCTACACCTTC. Full variable domain (missing parts from reference TRBV7-3 and TRBJ1-2): GAGVSQTPSNKVTEKGKYVELRCDPISGHTALYWYRQSLGQGPEFLIYFQGTGAADDSGLPNDRFFAVRPEGSVSTLKIQRTERGDSAVYLCASSLPQGVGYTFGSGTRLTVV.

This clone has just one count. This chain connects TRBV18 to TRBJ1-5; possibly TRBD1 for D (6 bases). The CDR3 extends over 15 amino acids. Germline-derived CDR1 and CDR2 are KGHSH and LQKENI. Deletions cut 2 bases from V and 2 bases from J, with 10 bases between. CDR3: CASSPAQGGNQPQHF. DNA of the CDR3: TGTGCCAGCTCACCAGCACAGGGCGGCAATCAGCCCCAGCATTTT.

The rearrangement uses TRBV27 and TRBJ2-7; a possible D gene is TRBD1 (6 bases). Trimming shortened V by 5 bases and J by 5 bases, and 19 bases separated the two germline ends. Germline assignment: CDR1 MNHEY and CDR2 SMNVEV (reference sequence). The CDR3 has 15 residues. CDR3 nucleotides: TGTGCCAGCAGTCCCCAACTTCGACAGGTCCACGAGCAGTACTTC. It is translated as CASSPQLRQVHEQYF.

As DNA, the CDR3 is TGTGCCAGCAGCTCCATGGACACCTACGAGCAGTACTTC. As protein: CASSSMDTYEQYF. The V call is TRBV7-3, the J call TRBJ2-7; tentatively, D is TRBD1 (5 bases). The germline gives CDR1 SGHTA, CDR2 FQGTGA. The CDR3 contains 13 residues. Trimming removed 4 bases at V and 2 bases at J, with 9 bases between. Filled out from reference TRBV7-3 and TRBJ2-7, the complete variable domain reads GAGVSQTPSNKVTEKGKYVELRCDPISGHTALYWYRQSLGQGPEFLIYFQGTGAADDSGLPNDRFFAVRPEGSVSTLKIQRTERGDSAVYLCASSSMDTYEQYFGPGTRLTVT.

This chain joins TRBV5-4 and TRBJ2-3, with 8 positions matching TRBD2. The V gene's germline CDR1 is SGHNT and CDR2 YYREEE (reference sequence). The CDR3 consists of 13 residues. The V segment lost 4 bases and the J segment 6 bases; nucleotides outside the gene matches: 4. CDR3 DNA: TGTGCCAGCAGCAACGGGGGGGCTGATACGCAGTATTTT. It translates to CASSNGGADTQYF.

V usage is TRBV4-3 and J usage is TRBJ2-7; 9 bases agree with TRBD1. The germline gives CDR1 LGHNA, CDR2 YSLEER. The V gene end was trimmed by 1 base and the J gene end by 3 bases; junction bases not matched to a gene: 4. The CDR3 has 15 residues. This chain's CDR3 is CASSQGPTGGYEQYF. The CDR3 nucleotides are TGCGCCAGCAGCCAAGGCCCGACAGGGGGCTACGAGCAGTACTTC.

The rearrangement links TRBV19 to TRBJ2-7; D unresolved. This CDR3 spans 13 amino acids. The germline gives CDR1 LNHDA, CDR2 SQIVND (reference sequence). V dropped 1 base and J dropped 5 bases, with 9 bases sitting between them. The CDR3 bases are TGTGCCAGTAGTATAGGAGTTTTCGACGAGCAGTACTTC. Its protein product is CASSIGVFDEQYF.

The chain combines TRBV16 with TRBJ2-7, with TRBD1 identical over 10 bases. This CDR3 is 15 amino acids long. Per the germline V gene, CDR1 is KGHSY and CDR2 is FQNENV. With V trimmed by 3 bases and J by 1 base, 3 bases remained unmatched. The CDR3 DNA is TGTGCCAGCAGCCAGGGACAGGGGCTTTCCTACGAGCAGTACTTC. This sequence encodes CASSQGQGLSYEQYF. Based on the CDR3 plus reference TRBV16 and TRBJ2-7, the full variable domain is GEEVAQTPKHLVRGEGQKAKLYCAPIKGHSYVFWYQQVLKNEFKFLISFQNENVFDETGMPKERFSAKCLPNSPCSLEIQATKLEDSAVYFCASSQGQGLSYEQYFGPGTRLTVT.

This clone was found a few times. The gene calls are TRBV7-2 and TRBJ1-3; tentatively, D is TRBD1 (5 bases). Deletions cut 1 base from V and 7 bases from J, with 14 bases between. This CDR3 is built from 15 residues. Looked up from germline, CDR1 is SGHTA and CDR2 is FQGNSA. The CDR3 protein is CASSLVIGEGNTIYF. CDR3 sequence (DNA): TGTGCCAGCAGCTTAGTGATAGGGGAAGGGAACACCATATATTTT.

The V and J genes are TRBV6-1 and TRBJ1-1; D not certain. This CDR3 is 13 amino acids long. Trimming cost V 7 bases and J 7 bases, with 16 bases left between them. Germline CDR1 reads MNHNS; CDR2 reads SASEGT. The CDR3 DNA is TGTGCCAGCACCCCTTTCGCGGCCCGTGAAGCTTTCTTT. Translation: CASTPFAAREAFF.

The chain combines TRBV2 with TRBJ2-2; TRBD1 agrees at 8 bases. Germline V gene lookup returns CDR1 SNHLY and CDR2 FYNNEI. V lost 6 bases and J lost 6; bases outside the gene matches: 6. The CDR3 is 14 residues long. Written as DNA, the CDR3 is TGTGCCAGCAGCCTCAGGGGGCAGGCCGGGGAGCTGTTTTTT. It is translated as CASSLRGQAGELFF.

The chain combines TRBV6-1 with TRBJ2-7; 10 positions agree with TRBD1. This CDR3 is 15 amino acids long. Per germline, CDR1 MNHNS and CDR2 SASEGT. The ends lost 4 bases at V and 2 bases at J; junction bases unmatched: 5. The CDR3 sequence: CASSARDRGPYEQYF. In nucleotides, the CDR3 is TGTGCCAGCAGTGCCCGGGACAGGGGACCCTACGAGCAGTACTTC.

The chain joins TRBV18 to TRBJ2-1, with a possible D match to TRBD2 (6 bases). The CDR3 runs 11 residues. Trimming removed 10 bases from V and 5 bases from J, with 9 bases in between. Germline lookup yields CDR1 KGHSH and CDR2 LQKENI. This CDR3 reads CATRGNNEQFF. The CDR3 DNA reads TGTGCCACCCGGGGGAACAATGAGCAGTTCTTC.

This chain joins TRBV18 and TRBJ2-2; D perhaps matches TRBD2 (6 bases). The germline CDR1 and CDR2 sequences are KGHSH and LQKENI. This CDR3 spans 16 amino acids. Trimming pared 6 bases from V and 4 bases from J, leaving 18 bases between. DNA for the CDR3: TGTGCCAGCTCCCTCGCGGGGACTCCTTCCACCGGGGAGCTGTTTTTT. It codes for CASSLAGTPSTGELFF.

The chain is built from TRBV5-4 and TRBJ2-7, with 12 positions matching TRBD1. This CDR3 is built from 15 residues. After removal of 5 bases from V and 5 bases from J, the junction contained 8 bases not matched to a gene. From germline, CDR1 is SGHNT and CDR2 YYREEE (reference sequence). CDR3 loop: CASRVSGQGAHEQYF. CDR3 sequence (DNA): TGTGCCAGCAGGGTCTCGGGACAGGGGGCCCACGAGCAGTACTTC.

The chain combines TRBV5-6 with TRBJ2-5; the match to TRBD1 covers 9 bases. With the DNA end fitting TRBJ2-7 better, the J assignment may be wrong. The CDR3 extends over 14 amino acids. Germline assignment: CDR1 SGHDT and CDR2 YYEEEE. This CDR3 reads CASSWGQGGYEQYF. CDR3 DNA: TGTGCCAGCAGCTGGGGACAGGGCGGCTACGAGCAGTACTTC.

This chain connects TRBV18 to TRBJ2-2, with TRBD2 matching over 12 bases. The CDR3 loop spans 17 amino acids. Germline trimming cut 4 bases from V and 5 bases from J; bases unmatched to any gene: 8. Germline V gene sequence: CDR1 KGHSH, CDR2 LQKENI. The DNA for the CDR3 is TGTGCCAGCTCACGACTGACTAGCGGGAGACGAACCGGGGAGCTGTTTTTT. It encodes CASSRLTSGRRTGELFF.

The chain carries TRBV28 and TRBJ2-1; unclear D gene. Germline CDR1 MDHEN, CDR2 SYDVKM. This CDR3 contains 14 residues. The V gene lost 1 base and the J gene lost 6 bases, with 10 bases spanning the gap. The CDR3 region is CASSLLGLSNEQFF. The CDR3 bases are TGTGCCAGCAGTTTATTGGGCCTTAGCAATGAGCAGTTCTTC. Full variable domain (outside the CDR3, taken from reference TRBV28 and TRBJ2-1): DVKVTQSSRYLVKRTGEKVFLECVQDMDHENMFWYRQDPGLGLRLIYFSYDVKMKEKGDIPEGYSVSREKKERFSLILESASTNQTSMYLCASSLLGLSNEQFFGPGTRLTVL.